The sequence of this TCR beta chain was determined in a study of T cells in Graves' hyperthyroidism and ophthalmopathy. There were TCR beta CDR3 regions amplified from RNA transcripts. The HTBI set primed first-round TCR CDR3 RT-PCR. TCRdb fed the multiplex PCR reads into MiXCR, producing one record per CDR3 protein. The table shows a few hundred thousand distinct CDR3 sequences, with around 16% occurring only once. The germline V gene encodes CDR1 MNHEY and CDR2 SMNVEV (reference sequence). The CDR3 is 15 amino acids. V gave up 6 bases and J gave up 5 bases; unmatched junction bases: 9. This clonotype occurred many times.

This TCR came from a woman aged 25 to 39 with Graves' hyperthyroidism. Sequences were obtained from blood. This rearrangement joins TRBV27 to TRBJ2-1; 8 bases line up with TRBD2. CDR3 nucleotides: TGTGCCAGCAGAATGAGCGGGAGTGTCGACAATGAGCAGTTCTTC. Translated, it gives CASRMSGSVDNEQFF.